This TCR beta chain was obtained from a study of low-dose radiotherapy and immunotherapy resistance in tumors. Turning to the study itself: On an every-two-weeks schedule, patients received intravenous nivolumab 240 mg, along with ipilimumab 1 mg/kg every six weeks. The 200 mg/m2 dose of intravenous cyclophosphamide was given every two weeks, one day before radiation and immunotherapy.

Priming of first-strand cDNA relied on TRAV- and TRBV-specific primers (covering alpha and beta chains). A constant-region primer paired with the V-primer adapter amplified TCRs over about 19 PCR cycles. MiXCR was run by TCRdb on the reads, yielding one entry per CDR3 protein. This table holds under 90,000 distinct CDR3 sequences, less than 20% found once. This clonotype was observed at least ten times. Sample time point: after trial treatment. Specified treatment: LDRT plus nivolumab, ipilimumab, low-dose cyclophosphamide and aspirin (RACIN trial). As a condition of eligibility, patients had advanced solid tumors lacking tumor-infiltrating lymphocytes. Source: PBMCs, taken after low-dose radiotherapy plus immunotherapy. The receptor was derived from a male donor with prostate cancer.

Here the CDR3 DNA reads TGTGCCAGCAGTTTCTCCCCTCGCACAGGCAACTACGAGCAGTACTTC. It translates to CASSFSPRTGNYEQYF. The V and J genes are TRBV28 and TRBJ2-7; D possibly corresponds to TRBD1 (5 bases). CDR1 and CDR2 from the germline V gene are MDHEN and SYDVKM. The CDR3 sequence is 16 residues long. Deletions cut 3 bases from V and 3 bases from J, with 18 bases between.